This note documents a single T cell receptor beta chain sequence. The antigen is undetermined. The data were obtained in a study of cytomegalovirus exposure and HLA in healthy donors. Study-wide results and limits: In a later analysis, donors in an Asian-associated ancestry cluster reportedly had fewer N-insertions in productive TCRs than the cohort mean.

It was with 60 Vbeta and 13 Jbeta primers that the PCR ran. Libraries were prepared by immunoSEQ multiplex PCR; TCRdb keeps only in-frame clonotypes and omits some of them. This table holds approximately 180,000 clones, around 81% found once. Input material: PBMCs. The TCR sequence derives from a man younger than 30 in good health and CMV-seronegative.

CDR3 sequence: CASSVDRTGVYGYTF. The DNA of the CDR3 is TGTGCCAGCAGCGTAGATCGGACAGGGGTTTATGGCTACACCTTC. The gene calls are TRBV9 and TRBJ1-2; 9 bases align to TRBD1. The ends lost 0 bases at V and 5 bases at J; junction bases unmatched: 5. CDR1 and CDR2 from the germline V gene are SGDLS and YYNGEE. The CDR3 contains 15 residues.